The 8 T cell receptor beta chains reported below all come from one sample, sequenced in a study of glioma-infiltrating T cells. The iRepertoire nested amplicon-rescue multiplex PCR amplified TCR alpha and beta CDR3s from RNA. TCRdb re-called the multiplex PCR reads with MiXCR, one entry per CDR3 protein. The table has 90,000 to 100,000 distinct CDR3 sequences, 35% to 45% seen once. Material: glioma tissue, nonneoplastic brain tissue, or PBMCs (not recorded which). The source of these receptors is a human donor with low-grade glioma or glioblastoma, undergoing nonglioma brain surgery, or in good health (not recorded which).

At least ten counts were recorded for this clonotype. This chain uses TRBV6-4 with TRBJ2-1, with 11 bases that match TRBD1. Germline V gene lookup returns CDR1 MRHNA and CDR2 SNTAGT. The CDR3 spans 14 residues. J was trimmed by 7 bases and V by 5 bases; bases with no gene match: 4. Here the CDR3 DNA reads TGTGCCAGCAGTCCGGACAGGGGGCTTAATGAGCAGTTCTTC. Its protein product is CASSPDRGLNEQFF.

Note on this clonotype: This sequence may be a read error, since a much larger clone differs from it by one base. The rearrangement links TRBV5-1 to TRBJ2-7; D not resolved. Germline CDR1 and CDR2: SGHRS and YFSETQ. This CDR3 is built from 13 residues. V gave up 3 bases and J gave up 6 bases, with 13 bases separating them. This chain's CDR3 is CASSSVDVFEQYF. In nucleotides, the CDR3 is TGCGCCAGCAGCTCCGTGGACGTCTTCGAGCAGTACTTC.

CDR3 amino acids: CSAPLPGETQYF. The CDR3 DNA is TGCAGTGCTCCGTTGCCAGGAGAGACCCAGTACTTC. This chain joins TRBV20-1 and TRBJ2-5; D remains ambiguous. This CDR3 is 12 amino acids long. CDR1 is DFQATT, CDR2 SNEGSKA, per germline (reference sequence). Trimming took 5 bases from V and 4 from J, leaving 11 bases between them.

Many counts were recorded for this clonotype. The gene calls are TRBV3-1 and TRBJ2-5; 10 bases fit TRBD1. The V and J ends lost 4 bases and 3 bases, in that order; junction bases with no gene match: 8. CDR3 length: 16 amino acids. Germline V gene lookup returns CDR1 LGHDT and CDR2 YNNKEL (reference sequence). CDR3 amino acids: CASSRLRTGGKETQYF. The CDR3 region has the DNA TGTGCCAGCAGCCGCCTGAGGACAGGGGGAAAAGAGACCCAGTACTTC.

Regarding this clonotype: With a much larger clone just one base away, this may be a read error. The J gene is TRBJ2-1, the V gene TRBV3-1; no clear D gene. This CDR3 region has 14 residues. CDR1 LGHDT and CDR2 YNNKEL come from the germline V gene (reference sequence). The ends were cut back, 5 bases at V and 3 bases at J, with 11 bases in the middle. This CDR3 is CASSEGRIYNEQFF. The CDR3 region has the DNA TGTGCCAGCAGCGAAGGCCGGATCTACAATGAGCAGTTCTTC.

For this clonotype: Since a much larger clone is just one base distant, this may be a read error. The chain has TRBV5-1 and TRBJ2-3, with D unclear. CDR1 and CDR2 (germline): SGHRS, YFSETQ. The CDR3 totals 14 residues. The DNA of the CDR3 is TGCGCCAGCACCTTATCAGGCGGCGCAGATACGCGGTATTTT. It yields the protein CASTLSGGADTRYF.

About this clonotype itself: The junction differs from germline at one of its ends, possibly a read error. The chain has TRBV20-1 and TRBJ2-7; 10 bases align to TRBD1. The germline gives CDR1 DFQATT, CDR2 SNEGSKA (reference sequence). CDR3 length equals 14 residues. The CDR3 loop reads CSSITTGGLYERYF. The CDR3, as DNA: TGCAGTTCTATAACGACAGGGGGCTTGTACGAGCGGTACTTC.

This clonotype was observed once. The missing conserved phenylalanine or tryptophan at the end of this CDR3 makes a read error likely. The rearrangement uses TRBV28 and TRBJ2-3; TRBD1 agrees at 7 bases. The germline V gene has CDR1 MDHEN and CDR2 SYDVKM. CDR3 length: 12 residues. The junction had 9 bases not matched to a gene; V was cut back by 10 bases and J by 8 bases. In nucleotides, the CDR3 is TGTGCCACCGTACAGGGGAGTGGTACGCAGTATATT. Protein sequence: CATVQGSGTQYI.